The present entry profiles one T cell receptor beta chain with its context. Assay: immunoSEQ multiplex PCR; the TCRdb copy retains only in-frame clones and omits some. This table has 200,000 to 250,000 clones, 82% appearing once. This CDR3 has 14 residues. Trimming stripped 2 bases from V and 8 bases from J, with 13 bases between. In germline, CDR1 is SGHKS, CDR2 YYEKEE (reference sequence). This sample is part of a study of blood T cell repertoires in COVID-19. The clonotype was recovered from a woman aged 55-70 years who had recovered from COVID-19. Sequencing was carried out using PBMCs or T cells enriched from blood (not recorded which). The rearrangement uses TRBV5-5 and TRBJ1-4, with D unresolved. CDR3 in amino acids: CASSFGPSGEKLFF. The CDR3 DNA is TGTGCCAGCAGCTTCGGGCCCTCGGGGGAAAAACTGTTTTTT.